What follows are 30 T cell receptor beta chains derived from one specimen sequenced in a study of shared clonotypes between healthy human individuals. Profiling relied on immunoSEQ multiplex PCR, and the TCRdb table lists in-frame clones only, not all of them. Of approximately 700,000 clones listed, 73% are singletons. The specimen was memory CD4+ T cells sorted from blood. Subset of the sample: CD45RA-negative fraction. The receptors derive from a young woman in good health.

The chain couples TRBV2 to TRBJ1-2; the match to TRBD1 covers 8 bases. This CDR3 has 14 amino acids. J lost 7 bases, V lost 7 bases, and 11 bases had no gene match. Looked up from germline, CDR1 is SNHLY and CDR2 is FYNNEI. The chain's CDR3 is CASTPKQGASGYTF. CDR3 in DNA: TGTGCCAGCACCCCAAAGCAGGGGGCTAGTGGCTACACCTTC.

The chain carries TRBV19 and TRBJ2-4, with 9 bases lining up with TRBD1. The CDR3 is 14 amino acids. In germline, CDR1 is LNHDA, CDR2 SQIVND (reference sequence). V shed 6 bases, J shed 12 bases, and the junction held 12 bases outside the gene matches. CDR3 bases: TGTGCCAGTAGGATGGGACAGGGTAAAAAGGATCAGTACTTC. Its protein is CASRMGQGKKDQYF.

CDR3 DNA sequence: TGTGCCAGTAGTCCCGGGACAGGGGGCAGCTACACCTTC. Translation gives CASSPGTGGSYTF. This chain uses TRBV19 with TRBJ1-2; TRBD1 agrees at 12 bases. V was pared by 5 bases and J by 9 bases, with 4 bases of the junction left unmatched. Germline CDR1 reads LNHDA; CDR2 reads SQIVND (reference sequence). The CDR3 is made up of 13 amino acids. Based on the CDR3 plus reference TRBV19 and TRBJ1-2, the full variable domain is DGGITQSPKYLFRKEGQNVTLSCEQNLNHDAMYWYRQDPGQGLRLIYYSQIVNDFQKGDIAEGYSVSREKKESFPLTVTSAQKNPTAFYLCASSPGTGGSYTFGSGTRLTVV.

The chain links TRBV5-1 to TRBJ2-1; TRBD2 matches 13 bases. This CDR3 comprises 15 residues. J lost 8 bases, V lost 2 bases, and 4 bases had no gene match. Germline V gene data show CDR1 as SGHRS and CDR2 as YFSETQ. Here the CDR3 reads CASSLLAGGPDEQFF. CDR3 nucleotide sequence: TGCGCCAGCAGCTTACTAGCGGGAGGGCCCGATGAGCAGTTCTTC.

This sequence joins TRBV15 and TRBJ2-4; tentative D call: TRBD1 (6 bases). Germline CDR1 is LNHNV and CDR2 is YYDKDF (reference sequence). The CDR3 contains 18 residues. V lost 0 bases and J 0 bases, leaving 15 bases between the germline ends. CDR3: CATSRDLDSLLAKNIQYF. As DNA, the CDR3 is TGTGCCACCAGCAGAGATCTGGACAGCCTACTAGCCAAAAACATTCAGTACTTC.

The chain uses TRBV5-5 and TRBJ2-3; 11 bases are a match to TRBD2. V was pared by 4 bases and J by 2 bases, with 3 bases of the junction left unmatched. Germline values: CDR1 SGHKS, CDR2 YYEKEE (reference sequence). This CDR3 is built from 15 residues. The CDR3 region has the DNA TGTGCCAGCAGCCCTAGCGGGAGGATCACAGATACGCAGTATTTT. It is translated as CASSPSGRITDTQYF.

J is TRBJ1-2 and V is TRBV5-1; D uncertain. The CDR3 contains 12 residues. Trimming stripped 0 bases from V and 8 bases from J, with 8 bases between. Germline V gene data show CDR1 as SGHRS and CDR2 as YFSETQ. CDR3 loop: CASSLASEGYTF. The CDR3 coding sequence is TGCGCCAGCAGCTTGGCCTCGGAGGGCTACACCTTC.

The chain couples TRBV5-8 to TRBJ2-1, with no clear D. CDR3 length: 16 residues. V was cut by 4 bases and J by 4 bases, with 18 bases left in between. Germline CDR1 reads SGHTS; CDR2 reads YDEGEE. CDR3 nucleotides: TGTGCCAGCAGCCTGGCAGGCCCATCGGGTTACAATGAGCAGTTCTTC. This translates into CASSLAGPSGYNEQFF.

This sequence joins TRBV7-2 and TRBJ2-4, with 8 bases matching TRBD2. V was pared by 5 bases and J by 13 bases, with 13 bases of the junction left unmatched. The CDR3 runs 14 residues. The germline V gene has CDR1 SGHTA and CDR2 FQGNSA. The CDR3 here is CASSLTGTSKIQYF. DNA of the CDR3: TGTGCCAGCAGCCTTACCGGGACTAGTAAAATACAGTACTTC.

This clone has a single count. This chain joins TRBV6-6 and TRBJ1-2, with D perhaps TRBD1 (5 bases). V lost 7 bases and J lost 7, with 19 bases in between. The CDR3 loop spans 14 amino acids. CDR1 and CDR2 from the germline V gene are MNHNY and SVGAGI (reference sequence). The CDR3 loop is CASNPTGQFAGYTF. CDR3 nucleotides: TGTGCCAGCAACCCTACGGGGCAGTTCGCTGGCTACACCTTC.

J is TRBJ2-2 and V is TRBV6-4; tentative D call: TRBD2 (5 bases). Trimming cost V 5 bases and J 6 bases, with 19 bases left between them. CDR1 MRHNA and CDR2 SNTAGT come from the germline V gene. There are 16 residues in the CDR3. The CDR3 sequence: CASSLASEGPAGELFF. CDR3 DNA: TGTGCCAGCAGTTTAGCGTCAGAAGGGCCGGCCGGGGAGCTGTTTTTT.

Only a few counts were recorded for this clone. The V call is TRBV19, the J call TRBJ2-5, with 14 bases aligning to TRBD2. CDR1 and CDR2 (germline): LNHDA, SQIVND (reference sequence). The CDR3 covers 15 residues. Trimming at V came to 7 bases and at J to 5 bases, leaving 6 bases not matched to a gene. The CDR3, as DNA: TGTGCCAGTACCAGGACTAGCGGGAGGAAGGAGACCCAGTACTTC. Protein product: CASTRTSGRKETQYF.

V is TRBV2 and J is TRBJ1-5; 7 nucleotides line up with TRBD1. Germline V gene lookup returns CDR1 SNHLY and CDR2 FYNNEI. This CDR3 has 13 residues. V lost 8 bases, J lost 7 bases, and 8 bases stayed unmatched. The CDR3 sequence: CASAGGGQQPQHF. The DNA of the CDR3 is TGTGCCAGCGCAGGGGGGGGCCAGCAGCCCCAGCATTTT.

In this sample, this clone turned up a few times. The V gene is TRBV6-1, the J gene TRBJ2-7; D remains unclear. Trimming cost V 2 bases and J 6 bases, with 14 bases left between them. The CDR3 covers 14 residues. Germline lookup yields CDR1 MNHNS and CDR2 SASEGT. The CDR3 is CASSEWADRGEQYF. The DNA of the CDR3 is TGTGCCAGCAGTGAATGGGCCGACCGAGGCGAGCAGTACTTC.

The V call is TRBV28, the J call TRBJ2-7; D unresolved. Deletions cut 2 bases from V and 2 bases from J, with 16 bases between. The germline gives CDR1 MDHEN, CDR2 SYDVKM. The CDR3 consists of 16 residues. The CDR3 protein is CASSLIPVPFPYEQYF. The CDR3 DNA reads as TGTGCCAGCAGTTTAATCCCGGTTCCCTTTCCCTACGAGCAGTACTTC.

The rearrangement links TRBV21-1 to TRBJ2-1. TRBV21-1 represents a pseudogene. CDR3 size: 15 residues. CDR3 DNA sequence: TGTGCCAGCAGCAAAACTCGCCGGGCTAGCAATGAGCAGTTCTTC. Its protein is CASSKTRRASNEQFF.

The gene calls are TRBV28 and TRBJ2-1; tentative D call: TRBD2 (5 bases). V was cut by 1 base and J by 9 bases, with 28 bases left in between. The CDR3 has 19 amino acids. Germline CDR1 MDHEN, CDR2 SYDVKM. The CDR3 reads CASSLSPGYLGPESGEQFF. The DNA for the CDR3 is TGTGCCAGCAGTTTATCCCCCGGATATCTCGGACCTGAAAGCGGTGAGCAGTTCTTC.

The chain is built from TRBV7-9 and TRBJ1-2; D gene unclear. Germline V gene lookup returns CDR1 SEHNR and CDR2 FQNEAQ (reference sequence). With 10 bases removed from V and 3 bases from J, the gap between germline ends came to 24 bases. This CDR3 is built from 16 residues. For the CDR3, the DNA is TGTGCCACCGGATCCGCTAGGGCTCAAGGCTACTATGGCTACACCTTC. Translating it yields CATGSARAQGYYGYTF.

A single count supports this clone. The chain recombines TRBV29-1 with TRBJ1-3; no reliable D call. V was shortened by 8 bases and J by 0 bases, with 14 bases between the two germline ends. The CDR3 has 14 residues. The germline CDR1 and CDR2 sequences are SQVTM and ANQGSEA. CDR3 nucleotide sequence: TGCAGCACTACGGACGGGGACTCTGGAAACACCATATATTTT. Translated, it gives CSTTDGDSGNTIYF.

In DNA, the CDR3 is TGTGCCAGCAACAATCTAGCGGGAAGCAGGGATACGCAGTATTTT. Amino acid sequence: CASNNLAGSRDTQYF. The rearrangement joins TRBV18 to TRBJ2-3; 9 nucleotides align to TRBD2. Germline V lookup: CDR1 KGHSH, CDR2 LQKENI. V trimming: 8 bases; J trimming: 6 bases; junction bases outside the gene matches: 12. This CDR3 spans 15 amino acids.

The chain carries TRBV27 and TRBJ2-1; tentatively, D is TRBD2 (6 bases). This CDR3 region has 17 residues. V was shortened by 0 bases and J by 4 bases, with 16 bases between the two germline ends. The V gene's germline CDR1 is MNHEY and CDR2 SMNVEV (reference sequence). The CDR3 loop reads CASSLSGSGLVYNEQFF. The CDR3 DNA is TGTGCCAGCAGTTTATCCGGTTCGGGACTTGTATACAATGAGCAGTTCTTC.

The V call is TRBV7-9, the J call TRBJ1-2; D unclear. The germline V gene encodes CDR1 SEHNR and CDR2 FQNEAQ (reference sequence). Between the trimmed V and J ends, which lost 5 bases and 6 bases, there was a span of 16 bases. This CDR3 is built from 14 residues. CDR3 residues: CASSAPATVNGYTF. As DNA, the CDR3 is TGTGCCAGCAGCGCCCCCGCTACAGTGAATGGCTACACCTTC.

V and J are TRBV11-2 and TRBJ1-4; 12 positions agree with TRBD1. There are 18 residues in the CDR3. Germline V gives CDR1 SGHAT, CDR2 FQNNGV. Trimming cost V 5 bases and J 7 bases; bases outside gene matches: 14. Written as DNA, the CDR3 is TGTGCCAGCAGCCAACGTCCGGGACAGGGGGCATTACGTGAAAAACTGTTTTTT. It encodes CASSQRPGQGALREKLFF.

This chain joins TRBV6-1 and TRBJ1-1; D not certain. This CDR3 contains 11 residues. Germline loops: CDR1 MNHNS, CDR2 SASEGT. The V end lost 4 bases, the J end lost 7 bases, and 7 bases lay between the germline ends. CDR3 sequence (DNA): TGTGCCAGCAGTGGCCACATTGAAGCTTTCTTT. It yields the protein CASSGHIEAFF.

This chain joins TRBV28 and TRBJ2-7, with a possible D match to TRBD1 (5 bases). Trimming left V 1 base short and J 4 bases short, with 11 bases between. CDR3 size: 14 residues. Per germline, CDR1 MDHEN and CDR2 SYDVKM. In nucleotides, the CDR3 is TGTGCCAGCAGTTTATCAGGGCTGGGTTACGAGCAGTACTTC. Amino acid sequence: CASSLSGLGYEQYF. Together with reference TRBV28 and TRBJ2-7, the CDR3 gives the full variable domain: DVKVTQSSRYLVKRTGEKVFLECVQDMDHENMFWYRQDPGLGLRLIYFSYDVKMKEKGDIPEGYSVSREKKERFSLILESASTNQTSMYLCASSLSGLGYEQYFGPGTRLTVT.

The rearrangement joins TRBV6-6 to TRBJ2-5, with a weak D call TRBD2 (5 bases). The V end was cut by 2 bases, the J end by 5 bases, with 9 bases between. This CDR3 is 13 amino acids long. Germline CDR1 MNHNY, CDR2 SVGAGI (reference sequence). CDR3: CASSYLSGETQYF. CDR3 bases: TGTGCCAGCAGTTACCTATCGGGGGAGACCCAGTACTTC.

The V gene is TRBV28, the J gene TRBJ2-7; a weak D match, TRBD2 (5 bases). Per germline, CDR1 MDHEN and CDR2 SYDVKM. The CDR3 extends over 14 amino acids. Trimming stripped 10 bases from V and 5 bases from J, with 21 bases between. Here the CDR3 DNA reads TGTGCCACGCTCCGCATGGGAGTTAGCCACGAGCAGTACTTC. Translating gives CATLRMGVSHEQYF. The whole variable domain, remainder taken from reference TRBV28 and TRBJ2-7, is DVKVTQSSRYLVKRTGEKVFLECVQDMDHENMFWYRQDPGLGLRLIYFSYDVKMKEKGDIPEGYSVSREKKERFSLILESASTNQTSMYLCATLRMGVSHEQYFGPGTRLTVT.

This chain connects TRBV5-4 to TRBJ2-2; TRBD1 aligns across 7 bases. The CDR3 length is 15 residues. Germline CDR1 SGHNT, CDR2 YYREEE (reference sequence). V lost 0 bases to trimming and J lost 1 base; unmatched junction nucleotides: 0. CDR3 region: CASSLGQGNTGELFF. For the CDR3, the DNA is TGTGCCAGCAGCTTGGGACAGGGGAACACCGGGGAGCTGTTTTTT. Looking up the rest from reference TRBV5-4 and TRBJ2-2 gives the full variable domain: ETGVTQSPTHLIKTRGQQVTLRCSSQSGHNTVSWYQQALGQGPQFIFQYYREEENGRGNFPPRFSGLQFPNYSSELNVNALELDDSALYLCASSLGQGNTGELFFGEGSRLTVL.

This sequence joins TRBV7-2 and TRBJ1-2; D call uncertain. Germline V gene lookup returns CDR1 SGHTA and CDR2 FQGNSA. V was clipped by 4 bases and J by 12 bases, with 15 bases between them. The CDR3 runs to 12 residues. The CDR3 is CASSSYLGSHTF. As DNA, the CDR3 is TGTGCCAGCAGCTCCTACCTAGGAAGCCACACCTTC.

The chain links TRBV28 to TRBJ1-1; possibly TRBD1 for D (5 bases). This CDR3 contains 13 residues. Germline V lookup: CDR1 MDHEN, CDR2 SYDVKM. The germline V and J ends were trimmed by 7 bases and 7 bases, with 16 bases remaining between them. CDR3 sequence reads: CASTRGGIFEAFF. Here the CDR3 DNA reads TGTGCCAGCACCCGGGGGGGGATTTTTGAAGCTTTCTTT.